The present entry profiles one TCR beta chain with its context. One end of the junction fails to match germline, which may point to a read error. Using RNA template, CDR3s of TCR alpha and beta were amplified with iRepertoire arm-PCR. TCRdb reprocessed the multiplex PCR reads with MiXCR, giving one entry per CDR3 protein. This table holds 150,000 or so distinct CDR3 sequences, 35% to 50% found once. The germline V gene encodes CDR1 MNHEY and CDR2 SMNVEV (reference sequence). The CDR3 is 15 amino acids. These data are taken from a study of glioma-infiltrating T cells. Material for sequencing was glioma tissue, nonneoplastic brain tissue, or PBMCs (not recorded which). The sequence came from a human donor with low-grade glioma or glioblastoma, undergoing nonglioma brain surgery, or in good health (not recorded which). This sequence joins TRBV27 and TRBJ1-1; a possible D gene is TRBD1 (5 bases). Here the CDR3 reads CTSSPRGLRGTEAFF. The DNA for the CDR3 is TGTACCAGCAGTCCCCGGGGCTTGAGAGGCACTGAAGCTTTCTTT.